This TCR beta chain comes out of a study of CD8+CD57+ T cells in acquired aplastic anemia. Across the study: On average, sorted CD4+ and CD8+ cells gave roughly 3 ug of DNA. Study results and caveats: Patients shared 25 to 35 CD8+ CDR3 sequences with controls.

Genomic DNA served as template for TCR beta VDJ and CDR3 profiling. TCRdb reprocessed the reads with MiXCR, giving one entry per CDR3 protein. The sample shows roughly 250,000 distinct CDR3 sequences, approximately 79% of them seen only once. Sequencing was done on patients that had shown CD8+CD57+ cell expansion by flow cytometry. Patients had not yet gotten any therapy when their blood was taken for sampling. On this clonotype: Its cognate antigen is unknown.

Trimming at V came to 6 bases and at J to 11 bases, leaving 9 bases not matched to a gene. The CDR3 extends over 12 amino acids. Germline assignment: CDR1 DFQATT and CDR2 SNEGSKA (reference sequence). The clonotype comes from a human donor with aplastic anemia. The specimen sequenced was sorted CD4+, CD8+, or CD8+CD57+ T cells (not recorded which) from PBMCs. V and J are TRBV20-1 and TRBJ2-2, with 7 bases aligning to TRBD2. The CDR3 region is CSARAPAGELFF. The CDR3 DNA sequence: TGCAGTGCCCGAGCCCCAGCGGGAGAGCTGTTTTTT.